The source of this T cell receptor (beta chain) is a study of shared clonotypes between healthy human individuals. Findings and limits, study-wide: Sampling involved blood alone; tissue repertoires likely differ.

As concerns this clone: Its antigen is as yet unknown.

TCRdb's copy holds only in-frame clones and misses some; the assay was immunoSEQ multiplex PCR. The data show around 440,000 clones, with around 77% seen just once and approximately 12% held by the top ten. J was trimmed by 5 bases and V by 2 bases; bases with no gene match: 5. CDR3 length: 14 amino acids. Germline-derived CDR1 and CDR2 are SGHTS and YDEGEE. Sequences were obtained from PBMCs. This clonotype was sampled from a woman aged 35 to 49 in good health. Some clones in this sample may be carry-over from other donors' samples. This chain connects TRBV5-8 to TRBJ2-3, with 7 bases lining up with TRBD1. This CDR3 reads CASSFLTGLDTQYF. The CDR3 nucleotides are TGTGCCAGCAGCTTCCTGACAGGGTTAGATACGCAGTATTTT.